This note documents a single T cell receptor beta chain sequence. This sample was included in a study of tumor-infiltrating lymphocytes in oesophageal squamous cell carcinoma. TCRdb reprocessed the PCR reads with MiXCR, giving one entry per CDR3 protein. Among tens of thousands of distinct CDR3 sequences, about 35% were seen once, and the ten largest hold 9% to 14%. Material for sequencing was esophageal tumor tissue. This TCR was recovered from a male donor with esophageal squamous cell carcinoma.

CDR3 amino acids: CASSFVGGYNEQFF. The CDR3 region has the DNA TGTGCCAGCAGCTTTGTAGGAGGGTACAATGAGCAGTTCTTC. The chain links TRBV7-2 to TRBJ2-1; possibly TRBD2 for D (6 bases). The CDR3 contains 14 residues. Germline assignment: CDR1 SGHTA and CDR2 FQGNSA. The germline V and J ends were trimmed by 3 bases and 4 bases, with 10 bases remaining between them.